The 15 T cell receptor beta chains below were found in one sample sequenced in a study of cytomegalovirus exposure and HLA in healthy donors. The PCR contained 60 Vbeta and 13 Jbeta primers. Clones were read by immunoSEQ multiplex PCR, and TCRdb kept only the in-frame ones, dropping some. This table has more than 65,000 clones, 74% appearing once. Sequencing input: PBMCs. Source of these receptors: a woman aged 60-70 years in good health and CMV-seropositive.

This sequence joins TRBV10-1 and TRBJ2-3; 10 bases match TRBD2. The CDR3 runs 14 residues. In germline, CDR1 is WNHNN, CDR2 SYGVQD (reference sequence). V was pared by 5 bases and J by 2 bases, with 1 base of the junction left unmatched. This CDR3 is CASSSGRATDTQYF. CDR3 nucleotides: TGCGCCAGCAGTAGCGGGAGGGCCACAGATACGCAGTATTTT.

V and J are TRBV6-5 and TRBJ1-2, with TRBD1 as a possible D gene (6 bases). Germline values: CDR1 MNHEY, CDR2 SVGAGI. The CDR3 extends over 12 amino acids. The V end lost 6 bases, the J end lost 4 bases, and 9 bases lay between the germline ends. The CDR3 sequence is CASRGAAYGYTF. The CDR3 DNA reads TGTGCCAGCAGGGGGGCTGCCTATGGCTACACCTTC.

The V gene is TRBV5-1, the J gene TRBJ2-3; 13 bases match TRBD2. The germline gives CDR1 SGHRS, CDR2 YFSETQ. J was trimmed by 4 bases and V by 4 bases; bases with no gene match: 6. The length of the CDR3 is 16 residues. The CDR3 DNA is TGCGCCAGCAGCCAAGGACTAGCGGGAGTGGCAGATACGCAGTATTTT. Amino acid sequence: CASSQGLAGVADTQYF.

V usage is TRBV7-6 and J usage is TRBJ2-3, with 10 bases fitting TRBD2. Losses at the gene ends were 10 bases for V and 5 bases for J; bases not matched to a gene: 9. Germline V lookup: CDR1 SGHVS, CDR2 FNYEAQ. The CDR3 covers 14 residues. The CDR3 sequence is CATGSGGELDTQYF. The CDR3 nucleotides read TGTGCCACCGGGAGCGGGGGGGAATTAGATACGCAGTATTTT.

The V gene is TRBV27, the J gene TRBJ1-4; the D is unclear. CDR1 and CDR2 (germline): MNHEY, SMNVEV (reference sequence). V was cut by 5 bases and J by 10 bases, with 14 bases left in between. This CDR3 is built from 13 residues. In nucleotides, the CDR3 is TGTGCCAGCAGTCCACCGGGATGGGGAAAACTGTTTTTT. Protein sequence: CASSPPGWGKLFF.

The chain has TRBV2 and TRBJ2-5, with no clear D. V was cut by 5 bases and J by 3 bases, with 13 bases left in between. The CDR3 runs 14 residues. Germline V gives CDR1 SNHLY, CDR2 FYNNEI. This CDR3 is CASSLGVRKETQYF. The CDR3 DNA reads TGTGCCAGCAGTTTGGGCGTACGGAAAGAGACCCAGTACTTC.

J is TRBJ1-6 and V is TRBV5-1, with 9 nucleotides matching TRBD1. With 0 bases clipped from V and 14 bases from J, the junction kept 9 bases outside the gene matches. The CDR3 runs 15 residues. CDR1 is SGHRS and CDR2 is YFSETQ in the germline V gene. The DNA for the CDR3 is TGCGCCAGCAGCTTGGACGGGACAGGGTCTGATACCCTCCACTTT. Translated: CASSLDGTGSDTLHF.

Concerning this clone: Compared with germline, one end of the junction differs, possibly owing to a read error. This chain uses TRBV7-7 with TRBJ2-1; weak D call: TRBD2 (5 bases). Germline assignment: CDR1 SSHAT and CDR2 FNYEAQ (reference sequence). This CDR3 has 15 amino acids. CDR3 in amino acids: CASSLGGSPYNEQFF. DNA of the CDR3: TGTGCTAGCAGCTTAGGCGGGTCCCCCTACAATGAGCAGTTCTTC.

The chain has TRBV10-1 and TRBJ1-1, with TRBD1 matching over 7 bases. Germline CDR1 and CDR2: WNHNN and SYGVQD (reference sequence). Germline trimming cut 0 bases from V and 6 bases from J; bases unmatched to any gene: 7. The CDR3 loop spans 15 amino acids. In DNA, the CDR3 is TGCGCCAGCAGTGAGTCGGTGACAGGGTTTTCTGAAGCTTTCTTT. Amino acid sequence: CASSESVTGFSEAFF.

As concerns this clone: The conserved phenylalanine or tryptophan normally closing the CDR3 is absent here, so this likely arose from a read error. Because the CDR3's place on the DNA is in doubt, the DNA is left out and the CDR3 is given as listed by TCRdb. The chain couples TRBV5-1 to TRBJ1-2; no check of the table's D call, TRBD1, against the DNA was made. CDR1 is SGHRS and CDR2 is YFSETQ in the germline V gene. Termini included, the CDR3 measures 13 amino acids. This CDR3 is CASSLTGTYGYTV.

V and J are TRBV25-1 and TRBJ2-1; 13 bases fit TRBD2. V trimming: 1 base; J trimming: 7 bases; junction bases outside the gene matches: 4. The CDR3 has 16 amino acids. The germline V gene encodes CDR1 MGHDK and CDR2 SYGVNS. The CDR3 protein is CASSELGTSGINEQFF. CDR3 bases: TGTGCCAGCAGTGAATTAGGGACTAGCGGGATAAATGAGCAGTTCTTC.

Written as DNA, the CDR3 is TGTGCCAGCAGCGTAGACCCGAGGCAGCCCCAGCATTTT. Encoded protein: CASSVDPRQPQHF. The J gene is TRBJ1-5, the V gene TRBV9; D is unresolved. CDR3 size: 13 residues. The V end lost 0 bases, the J end lost 7 bases, and 8 bases lay between the germline ends. The germline gives CDR1 SGDLS, CDR2 YYNGEE.

V is TRBV4-2 and J is TRBJ2-3, with 10 bases aligning to TRBD2. The CDR3 extends over 16 amino acids. J lost 3 bases, V lost 4 bases, and 7 bases had no gene match. Germline assignment: CDR1 LGHNA and CDR2 YNFKEQ. CDR3 sequence reads: CASSRGTSVGTDTQYF. CDR3 DNA: TGTGCCAGCAGCCGCGGGACTAGCGTGGGGACAGATACGCAGTATTTT.

The V and J genes are TRBV29-1 and TRBJ2-1; D unresolved. The CDR3 is 13 amino acids. CDR1 is SQVTM, CDR2 ANQGSEA, per germline. The V end was cut by 7 bases, the J end by 4 bases, with 14 bases between. CDR3: CSALFNTYNEQFF. Written as DNA, the CDR3 is TGCAGCGCCCTTTTCAATACTTACAATGAGCAGTTCTTC.

Details on this clone: One end of the junction does not line up with germline, which may come from a read error. This chain uses TRBV6-5 with TRBJ1-4; possibly TRBD1 for D (5 bases). Germline V gene sequence: CDR1 MNHEY, CDR2 SVGAGI. This CDR3 contains 13 residues. Written as DNA, the CDR3 is TGTGACAGCAGTGAGCGGGGGGGGAGAAGTCTGTTTTTT. The encoded protein is CDSSERGGRSLFF.